The next 8 T cell receptor beta chains were all read from a single sample in a study of technical replicates of blood from a handful of donors. Method: immunoSEQ multiplex PCR; TCRdb's copy keeps in-frame clones and lacks some. The profile shows 66,000 or so clones, approximately 88% of them singletons. Sequenced: PBMCs. These receptors all stem from a human donor in good health. Some clones in this sample may be carry-over from other donors' samples.

The genes are TRBV7-8 and TRBJ2-7; TRBD2 matches 12 bases. Germline values: CDR1 SGHVS, CDR2 FQNEAQ. This CDR3 contains 15 residues. J lost 3 bases, V lost 7 bases, and 7 bases had no gene match. The CDR3 sequence: CASTNGLAGHYEQYF. The CDR3 nucleotides read TGTGCCAGCACCAACGGACTAGCGGGGCACTACGAGCAGTACTTC.

The rearrangement uses TRBV5-1 and TRBJ1-4; D perhaps matches TRBD1 (6 bases). Germline V lookup: CDR1 SGHRS, CDR2 YFSETQ. V lost 6 bases, J lost 8 bases, and 20 bases lay in between. The CDR3 totals 15 residues. The CDR3 here is CASTQGVGAQEKLFF. The CDR3 coding sequence is TGCGCCAGCACCCAAGGTGTGGGGGCTCAAGAAAAACTGTTTTTT.

J is TRBJ2-3 and V is TRBV5-6; D not certain. The CDR3 loop spans 18 amino acids. V was cut by 1 base and J by 0 bases, with 18 bases left in between. Germline V lookup: CDR1 SGHDT, CDR2 YYEEEE. CDR3 sequence: CASSLSGWKVPSTDTQYF. DNA of the CDR3: TGTGCCAGCAGCTTGTCCGGGTGGAAGGTGCCTAGCACAGATACGCAGTATTTT.

The DNA for the CDR3 is TGCGCCAGCAGCTTTCCGACCGGGGGGAGCACAGATACGCAGTATTTT. This codes for CASSFPTGGSTDTQYF. The V gene is TRBV5-1, the J gene TRBJ2-3; 7 bases are a match to TRBD2. Trimming removed 2 bases from V and 0 bases from J; junction bases left unmatched: 6. Per germline, CDR1 SGHRS and CDR2 YFSETQ. The CDR3 contains 16 residues.

The V gene is TRBV19, the J gene TRBJ2-1; D is perhaps TRBD2 (7 bases). V lost 3 bases to trimming and J lost 2 bases, with 14 bases between them. Per germline, CDR1 LNHDA and CDR2 SQIVND (reference sequence). This CDR3 is built from 16 residues. The CDR3 coding sequence is TGTGCCAGTAGTATTCGGGGGCTAGCGGCCTACAATGAGCAGTTCTTC. Residues: CASSIRGLAAYNEQFF.

The V call is TRBV25-1, the J call TRBJ2-7, with D perhaps matching TRBD1 (7 bases). Germline V CDR1 and CDR2: MGHDK, SYGVNS. CDR3 length equals 15 residues. V lost 8 bases and J 2 bases, leaving 19 bases between the germline ends. CDR3 DNA sequence: TGTGCCAGCCGCAGGGGGGACGGGGGAACCTACGAGCAGTACTTC. As protein: CASRRGDGGTYEQYF.

V is TRBV5-4 and J is TRBJ2-5; 8 positions match TRBD2. The J segment lost 5 bases and the V segment lost 1 base, leaving 10 bases of the junction unmatched. The CDR3 runs 16 residues. Germline-derived CDR1 and CDR2 are SGHNT and YYREEE (reference sequence). The CDR3 reads CASSLKVSGGWETQYF. The CDR3 DNA is TGTGCCAGCAGCTTGAAGGTGTCGGGAGGGTGGGAGACCCAGTACTTC.

V gene TRBV4-1 combines with J gene TRBJ2-2; TRBD1 matches 8 bases. J gave up 1 base and V 4 bases, and 11 bases lay outside the gene matches. The CDR3 runs to 18 residues. CDR1 is MGHRA, CDR2 YSYEKL, per germline. CDR3 nucleotides: TGCGCCAGCAGCCGCATTTTTGGTGGACAGGGGAACACCGGGGAGCTGTTTTTT. Its protein product is CASSRIFGGQGNTGELFF.